The clone carrying this T cell receptor beta chain was found many times. Its antigen is unidentified. The sample is drawn from a study of neurological immune-mediated disorders. Whole-study findings and limits: The study phylogenetically grouped the repertoires of 18 of 34 multiple sclerosis patients into one related-CDR3 cluster, a possible signature. Expansion of TCR clones was greatest in HTLV-1-associated myelopathy and smallest in multiple sclerosis, where it fell below that of healthy controls.

Unsorted libraries were prepared from 2 million PBMCs held at -80 C. The J segment lost 7 bases and the V segment lost 2 bases, leaving 16 bases of the junction unmatched. Looked up from germline, CDR1 is ENHRY and CDR2 is SYGVKD. This CDR3 contains 18 residues. The making of cDNA relied on 5'RACE with 10-nucleotide random UMIs. TCRdb redid the calling of the 5' RACE reads with MiXCR, one entry per CDR3 protein. The sample comprises around 69,000 distinct CDR3 sequences, less than 5.5% of which are singletons, and 6.5% to 7.5% rests with the top ten. Source material: PBMCs. The receptor was derived from a man aged 25 to 40 with multiple sclerosis. The chain joins TRBV10-3 to TRBJ2-1; the match to TRBD2 covers 8 bases. For the CDR3, the DNA is TGTGCCATCAGTGAGCCCCCGGGGGGGGAACCCTTAACGAATGAGCAGTTCTTC. This gives the protein CAISEPPGGEPLTNEQFF.